Each of the 4 T cell receptor beta chains below was sequenced from the same sample in a study of T-cell reconstitution after alpha-beta-depleted transplantation in children. Molecular barcoding with unique molecular identifiers was used for the TCRbeta library. Each CDR3 protein is one row after TCRdb ran MiXCR on the PCR reads. Among some 300,000 distinct CDR3 sequences listed, 9.5% to 13% were seen once. The specimen was PBMCs, collected before TCRalphabeta/CD19-depleted stem cell transplant. These receptors all come from a boy in the first two years of life with acute myeloid leukemia, due to receive a stem cell transplant.

This clonotype showed up many times. Relative to the germline gene, one junction end is altered; a read error may explain this. The chain has TRBV7-2 and TRBJ2-1; D gene uncertain. The germline gives CDR1 SGHTA, CDR2 FQGNSA. The CDR3 consists of 10 residues. DNA of the CDR3: TGCCTGGGCGCAAAACTGGAGCAGTTCTTC. This codes for CLGAKLEQFF. Using reference TRBV7-2 and TRBJ2-1 for the parts outside the CDR3, the full variable domain is GAGVSQSPSNKVTEKGKDVELRCDPISGHTALYWYRQSLGQGLEFLIYFQGNSAPDKSGLPSDRFSAERTGGSVSTLTIQRTQQEDSAVYLCLGAKLEQFFGPGTRLTVL.

This clonotype has ten or more counts. The rearrangement links TRBV20-1 to TRBJ1-2; D uncertain. This CDR3 has 15 residues. V dropped 2 bases and J dropped 0 bases, with 13 bases sitting between them. Germline CDR1 and CDR2: DFQATT and SNEGSKA (reference sequence). CDR3 residues: CSARRTGSPNYGYTF. The DNA of the CDR3 is TGCAGTGCTAGAAGAACCGGGTCCCCTAACTATGGCTACACCTTC.

This clonotype was counted ten times or more. J is TRBJ2-7 and V is TRBV29-1; D is perhaps TRBD1 or TRBD2 (5 bases each). The CDR3 is 15 amino acids. The germline V gene has CDR1 SQVTM and CDR2 ANQGSEA. Trimming cost V 0 bases and J 3 bases, with 15 bases left between them. The CDR3 sequence: CSVEDRQGAIYEQYF. The CDR3 DNA sequence: TGCAGCGTTGAAGATCGGCAGGGAGCCATCTACGAGCAGTACTTC.

The chain couples TRBV12-3 or TRBV12-4 to TRBJ2-7, with 9 bases aligning to TRBD2. CDR3 size: 15 residues. V lost 5 bases, J lost 6 bases, and 11 bases stayed unmatched. The chain's CDR3 is CASSPTAGGSREQYF. The CDR3 coding sequence is TGTGCCAGCAGTCCCACGGCGGGAGGGTCTCGCGAGCAGTACTTC.